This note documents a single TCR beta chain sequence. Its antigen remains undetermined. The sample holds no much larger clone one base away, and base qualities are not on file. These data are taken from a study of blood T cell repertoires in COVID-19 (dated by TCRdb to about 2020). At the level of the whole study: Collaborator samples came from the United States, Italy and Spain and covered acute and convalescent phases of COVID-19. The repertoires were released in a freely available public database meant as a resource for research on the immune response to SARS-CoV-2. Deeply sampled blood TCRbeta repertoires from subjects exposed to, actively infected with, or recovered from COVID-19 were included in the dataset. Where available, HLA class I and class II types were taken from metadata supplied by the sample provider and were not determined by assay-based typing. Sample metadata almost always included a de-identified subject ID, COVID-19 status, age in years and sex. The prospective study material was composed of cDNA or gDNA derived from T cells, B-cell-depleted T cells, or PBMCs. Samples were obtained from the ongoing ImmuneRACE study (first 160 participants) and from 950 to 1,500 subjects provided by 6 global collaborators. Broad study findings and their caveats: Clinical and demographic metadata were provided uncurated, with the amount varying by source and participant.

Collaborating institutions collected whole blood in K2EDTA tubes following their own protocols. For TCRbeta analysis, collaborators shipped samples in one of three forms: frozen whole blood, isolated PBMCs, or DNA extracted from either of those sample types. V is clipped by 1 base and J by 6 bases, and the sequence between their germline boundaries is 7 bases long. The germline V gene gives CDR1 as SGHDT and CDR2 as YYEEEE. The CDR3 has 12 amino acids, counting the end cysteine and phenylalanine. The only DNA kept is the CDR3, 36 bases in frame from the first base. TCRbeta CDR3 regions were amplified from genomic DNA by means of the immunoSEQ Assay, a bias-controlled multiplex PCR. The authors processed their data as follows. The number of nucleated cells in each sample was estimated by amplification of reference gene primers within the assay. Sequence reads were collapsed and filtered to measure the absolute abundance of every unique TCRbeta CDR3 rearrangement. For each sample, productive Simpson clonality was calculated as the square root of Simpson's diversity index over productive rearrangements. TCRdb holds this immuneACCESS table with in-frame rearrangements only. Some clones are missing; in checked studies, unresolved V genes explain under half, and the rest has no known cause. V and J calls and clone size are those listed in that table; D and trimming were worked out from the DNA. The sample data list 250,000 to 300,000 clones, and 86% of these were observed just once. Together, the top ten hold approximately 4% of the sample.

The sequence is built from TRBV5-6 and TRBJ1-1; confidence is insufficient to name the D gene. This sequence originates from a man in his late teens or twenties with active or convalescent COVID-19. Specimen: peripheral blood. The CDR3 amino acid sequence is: CASSLTEAEAFF. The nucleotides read TGTGCCAGCAGCTTGACCGAGGCTGAAGCTTTCTTT.